This TCR beta chain was captured by sequencing in a study of cytomegalovirus exposure and HLA in healthy donors. Findings and limits, study-wide: When the data were analyzed later, several of the most significant clusters appeared to be linked to common viral pathogens. In a later analysis, HLA-associated beta chains showed higher expansion and lower generation probabilities than comparable chains. A missense DCLRE1C variant was associated with V- and J-gene trimming of TCR beta chains in a later analysis, and an independent cohort replicated the association. Approximately 18,000 TCR beta sequences were associated with HLA alleles at 0.05 false discovery rate in a later analysis.

As concerns this clone: The antigen is unknown.

PCR amplification relied on 60 Vbeta primers (plus 13 Jbeta primers). Profiling relied on immunoSEQ multiplex PCR, and the TCRdb table lists in-frame clones only, not all of them. The table has 75,000 to 90,000 clones, approximately 79% seen once. The CDR3 covers 14 residues. CDR1 is SQVTM, CDR2 ANQGSEA, per germline. With V trimmed by 2 bases and J by 4 bases, 3 bases remained unmatched. This receptor was obtained from a woman in her forties in good health and CMV-seropositive. The genes are TRBV29-1 and TRBJ2-1; TRBD2 aligns across 9 bases. The sample was PBMCs. The CDR3 reads CSVEPSGTYNEQFF. The DNA for the CDR3 is TGCAGCGTTGAACCTAGCGGGACTTACAATGAGCAGTTCTTC.